This T cell receptor beta chain was found in a study of cytomegalovirus exposure and HLA in healthy donors. Turning to the study itself: An analysis done earlier identified more than 90 million unique TCR beta sequences from around 180 million T cells. General study results and limits: Some public TCRs appeared in many individuals, while most sequences were rare. Cytomegalovirus association was listed for 170 or so TCR beta chains. It was assumed in the presence/absence analyses that sequencing depth was roughly uniform across donors.

A multiplex PCR was run with 60 Vbeta primers and 13 Jbeta primers. The protocol was immunoSEQ multiplex PCR, while the TCRdb copy is restricted to in-frame clones and leaves out a portion. The repertoire includes about 110,000 clones, about three quarters of them detected once, and roughly 0.79% sits in the top ten. The ends lost 3 bases at V and 5 bases at J; junction bases unmatched: 3. The CDR3 sequence is 14 residues long. CDR1 SNHLY and CDR2 FYNNEI come from the germline V gene. Concerning this clone: Its specificity is unknown.

The source of this sequence is a boy younger than 18 in good health and CMV-seronegative. The chain employs TRBV2 and TRBJ1-5; 8 positions agree with TRBD1. Sequencing used PBMCs. The CDR3 sequence is CASSDRQGYQPQHF. The CDR3 nucleotides are TGTGCCAGCAGTGATAGACAGGGGTATCAGCCCCAGCATTTT.